Listed here is a single T cell receptor beta chain. Its cognate antigen is unknown. The repertoire was sequenced with immunoSEQ multiplex PCR; TCRdb's copy has only in-frame clones and lacks some. The table lists roughly 7,100 clones, approximately 78% of them singletons, with less than 15% in the top ten. Frozen unsorted single-cell suspensions supplied the genomic DNA. This specimen belongs to a study of immune cell composition in non-small cell lung cancer. In the study overall: Lung adenocarcinoma or squamous carcinoma made up most tumours.

Study outcomes and limitations: Squamous lung tumours showed higher top 10 clone scores and clonality than adenocarcinomas. Shared sequences between tumour-reactive and dominant in vivo clones were not proven.

The receptor comes from a human donor with non-small cell lung cancer. Sequenced input: lung tumor tissue.

The CDR3 loop reads CASSQQGGNGYTF. Here the CDR3 DNA reads TGTGCCAGCAGCCAACAGGGGGGCAATGGCTACACCTTC. The rearrangement links TRBV7-3 to TRBJ1-2, with 8 bases matching TRBD1. The CDR3 is 13 amino acids. Germline V gene lookup returns CDR1 SGHTA and CDR2 FQGTGA. V lost 5 bases, J lost 6 bases, and 5 bases stayed unmatched.